Listed below are T cell receptor beta chains from one sample, sequenced in a study of control samples from healthy donors and cancer patients. Profiling relied on immunoSEQ multiplex PCR, and the TCRdb table lists in-frame clones only, not all of them. The sample contains 150,000 to 200,000 clones, roughly 91% of which appear only once. Sequencing was performed on blood. Receptors were obtained from a woman younger than 45 in good health. Both conserved end residues are part of each CDR3. Fields, in order: CDR3 protein, V gene, J gene.

CDR3aa: CASSQSGTGVWGYTF
v_gene: TRBV6-5
j_gene: TRBJ1-2

CDR3aa: CASSPQPGATNIQYF
v_gene: TRBV9
j_gene: TRBJ2-4

CDR3aa: CASSRQGKGTEAFF
v_gene: TRBV7-9
j_gene: TRBJ1-1

CDR3aa: CATRLGSGADTQYF
v_gene: TRBV24-1
j_gene: TRBJ2-3

CDR3aa: CASSTSGSSYEQYF
v_gene: TRBV5-1
j_gene: TRBJ2-7

CDR3aa: CASSLHYSNQPQHF
v_gene: TRBV5-5
j_gene: TRBJ1-5

CDR3aa: CASRAQGALGEAFF
v_gene: TRBV27
j_gene: TRBJ1-1

CDR3aa: CASSEATGGGQPQHF
v_gene: TRBV6-1
j_gene: TRBJ1-5

CDR3aa: CASSLMRGRTDTQYF
v_gene: TRBV28
j_gene: TRBJ2-3

CDR3aa: CASSKRTGGHEKLFF
v_gene: TRBV9
j_gene: TRBJ1-4

CDR3aa: CASSLGGGETQYF
v_gene: TRBV7-2
j_gene: TRBJ2-5

CDR3aa: CASSLGTGGNTEAFF
v_gene: TRBV5-5
j_gene: TRBJ1-1

CDR3aa: CSASGQAYEQYF
v_gene: TRBV20-1
j_gene: TRBJ2-7

CDR3aa: CASSRTYSYEQYF
v_gene: TRBV3-1/TRBV3-2
j_gene: TRBJ2-7

CDR3aa: CASSYDRDRNSPLHF
v_gene: TRBV11-2
j_gene: TRBJ1-6

CDR3aa: CASSQDRAGAEEKLFF
v_gene: TRBV3-1/TRBV3-2
j_gene: TRBJ1-4

CDR3aa: CASSTQGRGSNQPQHF
v_gene: TRBV18
j_gene: TRBJ1-5